This TCR beta chain comes out of a study of cytomegalovirus exposure and HLA in healthy donors. About this clone: Its antigen is not known.

Regarding the study as a whole: Cytomegalovirus association was assigned to around 150 TCR beta chains. One later analysis, an examination of the 90 to 150 validation repertoires, found that first-cohort TCR clusters tended to co-occur in them.

V shed 5 bases and J shed 0 bases, with 11 bases lying between them. CDR1 and CDR2 from the germline V gene are SGHVS and FQNEAQ. The CDR3 length is 15 residues. The data were produced by immunoSEQ multiplex PCR, yet TCRdb's version contains in-frame clones alone and is incomplete. The sample lists 160,000 or so clones, 70% to 90% seen once, with 2.5% to 3% in the top ten. The sequenced sample consisted of PBMCs. This sequence joins TRBV7-8 and TRBJ2-1; TRBD2 might be the D (5 bases). The clonotype was recovered from a man aged 18 to 30 in good health and CMV-seronegative. CDR3 protein: CASSLLASSYNEQFF. Written as DNA, the CDR3 is TGTGCCAGCAGCCTCCTAGCCAGCTCCTACAATGAGCAGTTCTTC.